This TCR beta chain was sequenced in a study of blood T cell repertoires in COVID-19. Study summary: Italy, Spain and the United States were the sources of the convalescent and acute COVID-19 samples. PBMCs, B-cell-depleted T cells, or T cells were the source of the cDNA or gDNA that made up the material.

Clones were sequenced by immunoSEQ multiplex PCR, and TCRdb holds only the in-frame ones, with some missing. The sample has around 260,000 clones, approximately 85% seen once; the top ten hold roughly 4%. Two negative PCRs, clearance, or symptom resolution characterized the recovered Cohort 3 donors. CDR1 and CDR2 (germline): SGHVS, FNYEAQ. This CDR3 has 17 residues. V was pared by 2 bases and J by 2 bases, with 16 bases between. This TCR derives from a woman in her twenties or thirties who had recovered from COVID-19. Sequenced: PBMCs or T cells enriched from blood (not recorded which). This sequence joins TRBV7-6 and TRBJ1-5; D is possibly TRBD1 (5 bases). The CDR3 protein is CASSLWSRRAGNQPQHF. DNA of the CDR3: TGTGCCAGCAGCTTATGGTCTCGCAGGGCGGGCAATCAGCCCCAGCATTTT.